This T cell receptor (beta chain) is drawn from a study of Tregs in tolerant kidney transplant recipients. Study-level points and caveats: In tolerant patients, donor-specific Tregs outgrew total Tregs, suggesting antigen-driven expansion. Validation in larger populations is needed because few patients were studied.

TCRdb keeps only in-frame clones here, not all; method: immunoSEQ multiplex PCR. The sample records roughly 54,000 clones, around nine tenths being singletons. Turning to this clone: Its antigen is as yet unknown.

Recipients received nonmyeloablative bone marrow transplants from related graft donors, with transient mixed chimerism. Unstimulated regulatory T cells (CD4+CD25+CD127-), CD4+CD25- non-regulatory cells, CD4 and CD8 cells were FACS-sorted from thawed PBMCs. The sample in question was CD8+ T cells from blood (PBMCs), obtained 12 months after the transplant. The sequence came from a human patient who received a combined kidney and bone marrow transplant. Among the T cells, some may be from the graft donor.

The CDR3 loop reads CSVDQGSFPYEQYF. The CDR3 region has the DNA TGCAGCGTTGATCAGGGGAGTTTCCCCTACGAGCAGTACTTC. The genes are TRBV29-1 and TRBJ2-7; perhaps TRBD1 as D (6 bases). CDR3 length equals 14 residues. Germline CDR1 and CDR2: SQVTM and ANQGSEA. V shed 3 bases and J shed 2 bases, with 14 bases lying between them.